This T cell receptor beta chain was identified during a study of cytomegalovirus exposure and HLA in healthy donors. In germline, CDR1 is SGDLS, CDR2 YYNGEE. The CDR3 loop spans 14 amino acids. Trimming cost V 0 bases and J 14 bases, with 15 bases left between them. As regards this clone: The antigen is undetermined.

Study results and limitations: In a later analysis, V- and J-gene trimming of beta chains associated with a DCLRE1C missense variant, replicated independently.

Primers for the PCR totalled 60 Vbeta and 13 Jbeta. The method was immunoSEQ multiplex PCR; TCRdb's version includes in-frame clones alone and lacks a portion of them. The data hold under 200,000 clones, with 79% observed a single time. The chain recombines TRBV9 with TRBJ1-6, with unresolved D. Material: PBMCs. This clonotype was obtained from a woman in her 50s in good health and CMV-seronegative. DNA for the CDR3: TGTGCCAGCAGCGTAGCTCGGGAGCCCTTGACCCTCCACTTT. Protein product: CASSVAREPLTLHF.